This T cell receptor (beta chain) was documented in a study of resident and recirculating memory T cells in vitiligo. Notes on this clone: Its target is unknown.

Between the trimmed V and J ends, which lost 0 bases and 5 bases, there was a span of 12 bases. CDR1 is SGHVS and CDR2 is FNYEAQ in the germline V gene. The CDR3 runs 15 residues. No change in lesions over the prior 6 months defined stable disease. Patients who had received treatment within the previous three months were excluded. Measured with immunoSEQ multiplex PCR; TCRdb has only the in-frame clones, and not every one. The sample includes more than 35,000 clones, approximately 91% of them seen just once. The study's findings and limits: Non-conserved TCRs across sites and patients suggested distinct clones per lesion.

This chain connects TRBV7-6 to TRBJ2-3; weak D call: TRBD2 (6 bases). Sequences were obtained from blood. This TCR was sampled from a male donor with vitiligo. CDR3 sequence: CASSLAGEVEDTQYF. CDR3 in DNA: TGTGCCAGCAGCTTAGCCGGGGAGGTAGAAGATACGCAGTATTTT.